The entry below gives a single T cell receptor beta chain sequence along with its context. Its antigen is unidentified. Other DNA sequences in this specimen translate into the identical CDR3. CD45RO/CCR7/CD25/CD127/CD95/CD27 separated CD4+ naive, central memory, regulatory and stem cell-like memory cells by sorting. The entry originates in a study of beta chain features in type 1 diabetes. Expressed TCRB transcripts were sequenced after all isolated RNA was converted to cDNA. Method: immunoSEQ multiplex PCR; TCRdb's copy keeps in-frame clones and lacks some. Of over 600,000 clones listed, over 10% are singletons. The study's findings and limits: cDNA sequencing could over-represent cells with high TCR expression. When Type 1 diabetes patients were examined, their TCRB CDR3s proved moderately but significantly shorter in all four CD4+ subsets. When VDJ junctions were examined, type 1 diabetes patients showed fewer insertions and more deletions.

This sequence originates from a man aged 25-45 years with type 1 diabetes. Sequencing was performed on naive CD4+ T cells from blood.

The CDR3 sequence is CASSYSRQGSYEQYF. The CDR3 DNA follows: TGTGCCAGCAGTTACTCGCGACAGGGTTCCTACGAGCAGTACTTC. This rearrangement joins TRBV6-5 to TRBJ2-7; TRBD1 aligns across 7 bases. This CDR3 spans 15 amino acids. V trimming: 0 bases; J trimming: 1 base; junction bases outside the gene matches: 3. Germline V gene sequence: CDR1 MNHEY, CDR2 SVGAGI.